Shown below are 16 T cell receptor beta chains from a single sample sequenced in a study of cytomegalovirus exposure and HLA in healthy donors. Primers: 60 Vbeta forward and 13 Jbeta reverse. Produced via immunoSEQ multiplex PCR; TCRdb's table is partial and in-frame only. Its listing shows around 210,000 clones. Sequencing was carried out using PBMCs. These receptors all stem from a girl aged 2-10 years in good health and CMV-seropositive.

This sequence joins TRBV28 and TRBJ2-3; D remains unclear. Germline CDR1 and CDR2: MDHEN and SYDVKM. V gave up 5 bases and J gave up 7 bases, with 13 bases separating them. There are 13 residues in the CDR3. Here the CDR3 reads CASSPSDLHTQYF. The CDR3 coding sequence is TGTGCCAGCAGTCCCTCCGATCTACATACGCAGTATTTT. Complete variable domain (other parts from reference TRBV28 and TRBJ2-3): DVKVTQSSRYLVKRTGEKVFLECVQDMDHENMFWYRQDPGLGLRLIYFSYDVKMKEKGDIPEGYSVSREKKERFSLILESASTNQTSMYLCASSPSDLHTQYFGPGTRLTVL.

This chain connects TRBV5-1 to TRBJ2-1; 9 bases map to TRBD2. The CDR3 is 17 residues long. Germline lookup yields CDR1 SGHRS and CDR2 YFSETQ. Germline trimming cut 0 bases from V and 9 bases from J; bases unmatched to any gene: 13. The CDR3 sequence is CASSLVVAGALILEQFF. In nucleotides, the CDR3 is TGCGCCAGCAGCTTGGTGGTAGCGGGAGCCTTAATACTTGAGCAGTTCTTC.

The chain joins TRBV6-1 to TRBJ2-5, with TRBD2 as a possible D gene (7 bases). The CDR3 runs 16 residues. Germline CDR1 and CDR2: MNHNS and SASEGT. V lost 3 bases and J lost 3, with 17 bases in between. CDR3 loop: CASSEEGAGAKETQYF. The CDR3 DNA follows: TGTGCCAGCAGTGAGGAGGGCGCGGGGGCGAAAGAGACCCAGTACTTC.

The chain uses TRBV13 and TRBJ2-7; tentative D call: TRBD1 (6 bases). The V gene lost 4 bases and the J gene lost 2 bases, with 12 bases spanning the gap. Germline-derived CDR1 and CDR2 are PRHDT and FYEKMQ (reference sequence). CDR3 length: 14 residues. This chain's CDR3 is CASSSYRDTYEQYF. The CDR3 nucleotides are TGTGCCAGCAGCTCCTACCGGGACACCTACGAGCAGTACTTC.

This chain connects TRBV7-2 to TRBJ2-1; 11 bases fit TRBD2. V shed 5 bases, J shed 8 bases, and the junction held 14 bases outside the gene matches. Germline V gene lookup returns CDR1 SGHTA and CDR2 FQGNSA. The CDR3 extends over 17 amino acids. This chain's CDR3 is CASSRTTSGIGIDEQFF. DNA for the CDR3: TGTGCCAGCAGCCGAACGACTAGCGGGATTGGGATCGATGAGCAGTTCTTC.

In regard to this clone: Germline is not matched at one junction end, which may reflect a read error. The genes are TRBV6-6 and TRBJ2-1; D might be TRBD1 (6 bases). This CDR3 contains 12 residues. From germline, CDR1 is MNHNY and CDR2 SVGAGI (reference sequence). The CDR3 is CASSSPGQGVIF. The CDR3 nucleotides read TGTGCCAGCAGTTCGCCGGGACAAGGGGTGATCTTC.

The rearrangement links TRBV7-2 to TRBJ2-1, with TRBD2 matching over 13 bases. V dropped 4 bases and J dropped 6; count of bases not matched to a gene: 3. The germline V gene encodes CDR1 SGHTA and CDR2 FQGNSA. CDR3 length: 15 residues. The DNA of the CDR3 is TGTGCCAGCAGCTCGGGGACTAGCGGGATCAATGAGCAGTTCTTC. This gives the protein CASSSGTSGINEQFF.

This chain connects TRBV29-1 to TRBJ2-3, with 13 bases matching TRBD2. Trimming took 7 bases from V and 4 from J; bases not matched to a gene: 8. Germline-derived CDR1 and CDR2 are SQVTM and ANQGSEA. The CDR3 extends over 15 amino acids. The CDR3 DNA sequence: TGCAGCGCCCGGACTAGCGGGAGTAGAGCAGATACGCAGTATTTT. Amino acids: CSARTSGSRADTQYF.

The chain has TRBV10-3 and TRBJ2-6, with 10 positions matching TRBD2. V shed 8 bases and J 3 bases; nucleotides not matched to a gene: 10. Looked up from germline, CDR1 is ENHRY and CDR2 is SYGVKD. The CDR3 runs 17 residues. The CDR3 sequence is CAIGSPSGRNGANVLTF. CDR3 coding DNA: TGTGCCATCGGTTCGCCTAGCGGGAGAAATGGGGCCAACGTCCTGACTTTC.

The gene calls are TRBV19 and TRBJ1-4; 7 bases fit TRBD1. Germline assignment: CDR1 LNHDA and CDR2 SQIVND (reference sequence). This CDR3 contains 14 residues. V dropped 8 bases and J dropped 7; count of bases not matched to a gene: 10. The CDR3 DNA reads as TGTGCCAGTTCGACAGGGTTCTGGGGTGAAAAACTGTTTTTT. The encoded protein is CASSTGFWGEKLFF.

This rearrangement joins TRBV11-2 to TRBJ2-3, with D tentatively TRBD2 (5 bases). The CDR3 spans 12 residues. V was pared by 8 bases and J by 4 bases, with 10 bases between. The V gene's germline CDR1 is SGHAT and CDR2 FQNNGV. CDR3 protein: CASSPGSDTQYF. CDR3 nucleotide sequence: TGTGCCAGCTCCCCGGGGTCAGATACGCAGTATTTT.

In DNA form, the CDR3 reads TGTGCCAGCAGCTTACTCGGGGGATCAGATACTACAGATACGCAGTATTTT. Its protein is CASSLLGGSDTTDTQYF. The chain joins TRBV7-9 to TRBJ2-3; TRBD2 might be the D (6 bases). Germline V gene data show CDR1 as SEHNR and CDR2 as FQNEAQ (reference sequence). This CDR3 is 17 amino acids long. V was clipped by 2 bases and J by 3 bases, with 18 bases between them.

The rearrangement uses TRBV2 and TRBJ1-1, with D maybe TRBD1 (5 bases). Germline CDR1 and CDR2: SNHLY and FYNNEI. Trimming cost V 6 bases and J 0 bases, with 11 bases left between them. The CDR3 loop spans 14 amino acids. CDR3: CASRGLHMNTEAFF. The CDR3 nucleotides are TGTGCCAGCAGGGGACTCCACATGAACACTGAAGCTTTCTTT.

The chain has TRBV27 and TRBJ2-2; D not resolved. This CDR3 region has 13 residues. The germline V and J ends were trimmed by 5 bases and 2 bases, with 6 bases remaining between them. Looked up from germline, CDR1 is MNHEY and CDR2 is SMNVEV (reference sequence). CDR3 loop: CASSDTNTGELFF. CDR3 bases: TGTGCCAGCAGTGATACTAACACCGGGGAGCTGTTTTTT.

The chain uses TRBV7-9 and TRBJ2-1; weak D call: TRBD1 (5 bases). The CDR3 sequence is 15 residues long. The germline CDR1 and CDR2 sequences are SEHNR and FQNEAQ (reference sequence). V was shortened by 5 bases and J by 10 bases, with 21 bases between the two germline ends. In DNA, the CDR3 is TGTGCCAGCAGCCACCCTAACGGCGTAAGGGGCGAGCAGTTCTTC. Translating it yields CASSHPNGVRGEQFF.

This rearrangement joins TRBV28 to TRBJ1-1; no definite D call. Germline CDR1 reads MDHEN; CDR2 reads SYDVKM. CDR3 length: 13 amino acids. V lost 4 bases, J lost 4 bases, and 10 bases lay in between. CDR3 in DNA: TGTGCCAGCAGTTCCGGGGAACCCACTGAAGCTTTCTTT. Translation gives CASSSGEPTEAFF.